The 14 T cell receptor beta chains below come from one sample, sequenced in a study of blood T cell repertoires in COVID-19. Some clones are missing from TCRdb's copy, which holds only in-frame ones; the method was immunoSEQ multiplex PCR. Altogether about 250,000 clones are present, about nine tenths being singletons, with the ten largest covering 0.94%. Sequencing was performed on peripheral blood. These TCRs come from a woman aged 40 to 50 who had recovered from COVID-19.

The rearrangement joins TRBV9 to TRBJ2-3; 10 bases are shared with TRBD2. CDR3 length: 15 amino acids. V lost 4 bases, J lost 0 bases, and 2 bases stayed unmatched. CDR1 SGDLS and CDR2 YYNGEE come from the germline V gene. CDR3 region: CASSKTSGSTDTQYF. The CDR3 bases are TGTGCCAGCAGCAAGACTAGCGGGAGCACAGATACGCAGTATTTT. Full variable domain (rest looked up from reference TRBV9 and TRBJ2-3): DSGVTQTPKHLITATGQRVTLRCSPRSGDLSVYWYQQSLDQGLQFLIQYYNGEERAKGNILERFSAQQFPDLHSELNLSSLELGDSALYFCASSKTSGSTDTQYFGPGTRLTVL.

The rearrangement links TRBV18 to TRBJ2-1, with TRBD2 matching 12 bases. The CDR3 is made up of 16 amino acids. Germline CDR1 reads KGHSH; CDR2 reads LQKENI. V was clipped by 4 bases and J by 8 bases; unmatched bases: 9. CDR3 region: CASSLETSGSLDEQFF. The DNA for the CDR3 is TGTGCCAGCTCACTAGAGACTAGCGGGAGTTTAGATGAGCAGTTCTTC.

CDR3 protein: CATSDLPGLNYGYTF. CDR3 in DNA: TGTGCCACCAGTGATTTGCCGGGACTCAACTATGGCTACACCTTC. The chain is built from TRBV24-1 and TRBJ1-2; a weak D match, TRBD1 (5 bases). This CDR3 spans 15 amino acids. The germline V gene has CDR1 KGHDR and CDR2 SFDVKD. Trimming pared 0 bases from V and 2 bases from J, leaving 9 bases between.

The chain combines TRBV18 with TRBJ2-1, with 10 bases fitting TRBD1. The CDR3 spans 15 residues. V was clipped by 0 bases and J by 7 bases; unmatched bases: 3. Germline CDR1 reads KGHSH; CDR2 reads LQKENI. CDR3 in DNA: TGTGCCAGCTCACCACCGGGACAGGGGAATAATGAGCAGTTCTTC. It codes for CASSPPGQGNNEQFF.

The V gene is TRBV28, the J gene TRBJ2-2; 14 bases map to TRBD2. Germline values: CDR1 MDHEN, CDR2 SYDVKM. This CDR3 contains 19 residues. V lost 5 bases to trimming and J lost 1 base; unmatched junction nucleotides: 9. CDR3 nucleotide sequence: TGTGCCAGCAGTCCCACGACTAGCGGGAGGGCCGGGAACACCGGGGAGCTGTTTTTT. It translates to CASSPTTSGRAGNTGELFF.

The chain carries TRBV4-1 and TRBJ2-1; D is possibly TRBD1 (6 bases). The CDR3 consists of 15 residues. With 5 bases removed from V and 6 bases from J, the gap between germline ends came to 17 bases. The germline V gene encodes CDR1 MGHRA and CDR2 YSYEKL. The CDR3 sequence: CASSVRDTRVNEQFF. In DNA, the CDR3 is TGCGCCAGCAGCGTCCGGGACACGAGGGTCAATGAGCAGTTCTTC.

This clone appeared a few times. The rearrangement links TRBV9 to TRBJ1-1; D is possibly TRBD1 (5 bases). The germline V gene encodes CDR1 SGDLS and CDR2 YYNGEE. The CDR3 is 14 amino acids. V was pared by 0 bases and J by 1 base, with 7 bases between. CDR3 DNA sequence: TGTGCCAGCAGCGTAGGACAGACGAACACTGAAGCTTTCTTT. This translates into CASSVGQTNTEAFF.

The V gene is TRBV5-8, the J gene TRBJ2-3; 7 bases line up with TRBD2. This CDR3 is 16 amino acids long. Germline V gives CDR1 SGHTS, CDR2 YDEGEE. V trimming: 3 bases; J trimming: 1 base; junction bases outside the gene matches: 8. This CDR3 is CASSWGRSGGTDTQYF. The CDR3 region has the DNA TGTGCCAGCAGCTGGGGCCGGAGCGGGGGCACAGATACGCAGTATTTT.

The CDR3 coding sequence is TGTGCCAGCAGTTACTCCCCAGGGTTGGTTGAAAAACTGTTTTTT. This encodes CASSYSPGLVEKLFF. The chain has TRBV6-5 and TRBJ1-4, with D perhaps TRBD1 (5 bases). V was trimmed by 0 bases and J by 7 bases, leaving 12 bases between them. The length of the CDR3 is 15 residues. The V gene's germline CDR1 is MNHEY and CDR2 SVGAGI.

The CDR3 reads CASSATGFADTQYF. The CDR3 nucleotides are TGTGCCAGCAGTGCGACAGGGTTCGCAGATACGCAGTATTTT. This chain uses TRBV6-4 with TRBJ2-3; 7 bases fit TRBD1. The germline CDR1 and CDR2 sequences are MRHNA and SNTAGT. CDR3 length equals 14 residues. Unmatched junction bases numbered 5, after V lost 4 bases and J lost 4 bases.

CDR3 region: CASAIGEAFYEQYF. As DNA, the CDR3 is TGTGCGTCGGCCATAGGGGAGGCCTTCTACGAGCAGTACTTC. This sequence joins TRBV12-5 and TRBJ2-7, with D perhaps matching TRBD2 (6 bases). This CDR3 spans 14 amino acids. Germline lookup yields CDR1 LGHNT and CDR2 FRNRAP. Full variable domain (missing parts from reference TRBV12-5 and TRBJ2-7): DARVTQTPRHKVTEMGQEVTMRCQPILGHNTVFWYRQTMMQGLELLAYFRNRAPLDDSGMPKDRFSAEMPDATLATLKIQPSEPRDSAVYFCASAIGEAFYEQYFGPGTRLTVT.

The CDR3 DNA follows: TGTGCCAGCAGCCCCCATTTGGGGGACAGGGTTACCAATGAGCAGTTCTTC. Translated, it gives CASSPHLGDRVTNEQFF. This rearrangement joins TRBV7-8 to TRBJ2-1, with 9 bases fitting TRBD1. Germline values: CDR1 SGHVS, CDR2 FQNEAQ. This CDR3 has 17 amino acids. The J segment lost 6 bases and the V segment lost 5 bases, leaving 14 bases of the junction unmatched. The full variable domain, in which reference TRBV7-8 and TRBJ2-1 provide the parts outside the CDR3, is GAGVSQSPRYKVAKRGQDVALRCDPISGHVSLFWYQQALGQGPEFLTYFQNEAQLDKSGLPSDRFFAERPEGSVSTLKIQRTQQEDSAVYLCASSPHLGDRVTNEQFFGPGTRLTVL.

The V call is TRBV3-1 (or the pseudogene TRBV3-2), the J call TRBJ2-1; D not certain. Germline V gene sequence: CDR1 LGHDT, CDR2 YNNKEL (reference sequence). The CDR3 length is 15 residues. V dropped 1 base and J dropped 3 bases, with 10 bases sitting between them. The DNA of the CDR3 is TGTGCCAGCAGCCAAGCCCCGGCTAGCTACAATGAGCAGTTCTTC. Translating gives CASSQAPASYNEQFF.

This chain joins TRBV24-1 and TRBJ2-7; TRBD2 matches at 13 bases. The CDR3 has 16 residues. Trimming cost V 2 bases and J 2 bases; bases outside gene matches: 2. The germline CDR1 and CDR2 sequences are KGHDR and SFDVKD. CDR3 amino acids: CATSDSGTSGTYEQYF. CDR3 nucleotide sequence: TGTGCCACCAGTGATTCCGGGACTAGCGGGACCTACGAGCAGTACTTC.